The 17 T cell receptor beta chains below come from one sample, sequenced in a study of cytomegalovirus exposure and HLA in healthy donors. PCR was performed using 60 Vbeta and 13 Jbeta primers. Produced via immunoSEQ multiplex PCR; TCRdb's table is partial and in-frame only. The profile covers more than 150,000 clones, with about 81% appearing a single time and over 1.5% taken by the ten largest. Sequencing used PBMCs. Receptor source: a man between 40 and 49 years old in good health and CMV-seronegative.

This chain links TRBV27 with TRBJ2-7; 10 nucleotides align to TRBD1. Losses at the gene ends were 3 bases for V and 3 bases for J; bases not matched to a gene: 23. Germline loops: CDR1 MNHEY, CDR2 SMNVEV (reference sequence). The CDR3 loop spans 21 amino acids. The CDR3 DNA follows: TGTGCCAGCAGTTTCGGGACAGGGGCGAGAGGCAGTTGGAGGGGGGTCTACGAGCAGTACTTC. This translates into CASSFGTGARGSWRGVYEQYF.

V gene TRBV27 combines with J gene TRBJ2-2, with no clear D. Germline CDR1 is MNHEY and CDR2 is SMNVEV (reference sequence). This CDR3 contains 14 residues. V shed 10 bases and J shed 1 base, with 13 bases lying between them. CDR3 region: CATEARWNTGELFF. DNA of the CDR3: TGTGCCACCGAGGCCAGATGGAACACCGGGGAGCTGTTTTTT.

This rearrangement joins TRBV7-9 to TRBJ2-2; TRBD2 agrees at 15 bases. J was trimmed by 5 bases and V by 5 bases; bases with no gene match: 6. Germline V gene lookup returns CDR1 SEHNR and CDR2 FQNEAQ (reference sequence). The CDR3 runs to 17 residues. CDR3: CASSRTSGGALTGELFF. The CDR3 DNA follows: TGTGCCAGCAGCCGGACTAGCGGGGGGGCCTTGACCGGGGAGCTGTTTTTT.

The DNA for the CDR3 is TGCGCCAGCGGAGAAGGACAGTACTCTAATTCACCCCTCCACTTT. Its translation: CASGEGQYSNSPLHF. The chain carries TRBV4-3 and TRBJ1-6, with D maybe TRBD1 (6 bases). CDR3 length: 15 residues. Germline V gene lookup returns CDR1 LGHNA and CDR2 YSLEER. With 8 bases removed from V and 6 bases from J, the gap between germline ends came to 17 bases.

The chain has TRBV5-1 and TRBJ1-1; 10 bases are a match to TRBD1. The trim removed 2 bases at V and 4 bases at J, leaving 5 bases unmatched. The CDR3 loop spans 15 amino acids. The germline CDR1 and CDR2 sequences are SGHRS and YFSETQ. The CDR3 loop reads CASSFGTGEGTEAFF. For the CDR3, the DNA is TGCGCCAGCAGCTTCGGGACAGGGGAAGGCACTGAAGCTTTCTTT.

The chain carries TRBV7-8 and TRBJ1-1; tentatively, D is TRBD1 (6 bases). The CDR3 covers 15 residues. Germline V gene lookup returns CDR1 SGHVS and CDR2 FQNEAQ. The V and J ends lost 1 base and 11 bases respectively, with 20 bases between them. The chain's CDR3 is CASSLVLGGAVRAFF. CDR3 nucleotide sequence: TGTGCCAGCAGCTTAGTTTTAGGGGGGGCCGTAAGGGCTTTCTTT.

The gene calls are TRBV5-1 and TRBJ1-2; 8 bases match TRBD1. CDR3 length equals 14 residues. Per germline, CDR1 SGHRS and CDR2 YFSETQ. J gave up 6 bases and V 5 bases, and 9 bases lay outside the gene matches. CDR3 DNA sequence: TGCGCCAGCAGAACCGGACAGGGATTTCATGGCTACACCTTC. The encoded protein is CASRTGQGFHGYTF.

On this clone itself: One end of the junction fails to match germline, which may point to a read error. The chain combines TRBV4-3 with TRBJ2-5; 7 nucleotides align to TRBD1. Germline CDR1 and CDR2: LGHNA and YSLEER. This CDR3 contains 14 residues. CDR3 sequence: CASRDLQGTETRYF. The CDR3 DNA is TGCGCCAGCAGAGACCTACAGGGGACGGAGACCCGGTACTTC.

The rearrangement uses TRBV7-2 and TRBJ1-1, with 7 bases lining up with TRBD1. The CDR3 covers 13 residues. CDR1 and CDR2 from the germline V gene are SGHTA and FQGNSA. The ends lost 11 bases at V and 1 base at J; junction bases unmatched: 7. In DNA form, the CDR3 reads TGTGCCTCCCAGACAGGGTGGAACACTGAAGCTTTCTTT. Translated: CASQTGWNTEAFF.

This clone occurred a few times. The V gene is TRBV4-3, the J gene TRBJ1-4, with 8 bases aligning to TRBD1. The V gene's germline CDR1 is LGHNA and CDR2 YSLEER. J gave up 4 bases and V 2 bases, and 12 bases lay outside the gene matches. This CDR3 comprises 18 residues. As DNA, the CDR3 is TGCGCCAGCAGCCAAAGTGGCCAGGGGGCCTTTTTTAATGAAAAACTGTTTTTT. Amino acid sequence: CASSQSGQGAFFNEKLFF.

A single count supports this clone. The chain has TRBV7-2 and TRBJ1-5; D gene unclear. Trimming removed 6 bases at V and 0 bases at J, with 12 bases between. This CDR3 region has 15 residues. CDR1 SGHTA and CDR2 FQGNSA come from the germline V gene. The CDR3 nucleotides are TGTGCCAGCAGAATTACAGATTCTAGCAATCAGCCCCAGCATTTT. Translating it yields CASRITDSSNQPQHF.

This chain's CDR3 is CASSSTGALYSNQPQHF. DNA of the CDR3: TGTGCCAGCAGCTCCACAGGGGCCCTTTATAGCAATCAGCCCCAGCATTTT. The J gene is TRBJ1-5, the V gene TRBV5-6; 7 bases align to TRBD1. Losses at the gene ends were 3 bases for V and 0 bases for J; bases not matched to a gene: 9. The V gene's germline CDR1 is SGHDT and CDR2 YYEEEE. The length of the CDR3 is 17 residues.

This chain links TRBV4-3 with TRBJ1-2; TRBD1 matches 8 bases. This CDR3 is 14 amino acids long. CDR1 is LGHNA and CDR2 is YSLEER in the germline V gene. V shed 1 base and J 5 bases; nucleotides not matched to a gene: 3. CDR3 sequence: CASSQARQGYGYTF. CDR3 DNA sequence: TGCGCCAGCAGCCAAGCCCGACAGGGGTATGGCTACACCTTC.

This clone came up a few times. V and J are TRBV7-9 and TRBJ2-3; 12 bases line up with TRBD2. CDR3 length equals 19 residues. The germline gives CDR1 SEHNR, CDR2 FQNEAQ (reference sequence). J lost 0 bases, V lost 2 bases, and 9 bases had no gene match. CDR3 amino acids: CASSLLALAGGTSTDTQYF. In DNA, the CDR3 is TGTGCCAGCAGCTTACTTGCCCTAGCGGGGGGGACTAGCACAGATACGCAGTATTTT. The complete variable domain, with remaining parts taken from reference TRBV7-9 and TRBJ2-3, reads DTGVSQNPRHKITKRGQNVTFRCDPISEHNRLYWYRQTLGQGPEFLTYFQNEAQLEKSRLLSDRFSAERPKGSFSTLEIQRTEQGDSAMYLCASSLLALAGGTSTDTQYFGPGTRLTVL.

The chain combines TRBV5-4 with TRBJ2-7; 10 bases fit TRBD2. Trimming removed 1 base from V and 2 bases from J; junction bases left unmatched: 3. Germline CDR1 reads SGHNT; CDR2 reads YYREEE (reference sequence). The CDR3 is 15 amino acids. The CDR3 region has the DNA TGTGCCAGCAGCTTGAAAACTAGCGGGACCTACGAGCAGTACTTC. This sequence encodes CASSLKTSGTYEQYF.

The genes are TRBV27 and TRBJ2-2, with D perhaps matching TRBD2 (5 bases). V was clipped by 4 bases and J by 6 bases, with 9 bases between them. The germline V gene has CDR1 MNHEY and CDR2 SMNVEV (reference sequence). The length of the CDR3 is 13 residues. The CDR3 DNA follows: TGTGCCAGCAGTTGGTGGGGAGCCGGGGAGCTGTTTTTT. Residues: CASSWWGAGELFF.

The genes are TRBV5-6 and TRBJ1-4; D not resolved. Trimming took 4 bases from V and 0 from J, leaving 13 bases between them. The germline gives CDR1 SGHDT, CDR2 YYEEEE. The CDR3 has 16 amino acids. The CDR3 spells CASSLGVGATNEKLFF. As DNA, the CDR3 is TGTGCCAGCAGCCTCGGAGTAGGAGCAACTAATGAAAAACTGTTTTTT.